Described below is a single T cell receptor (beta chain) sequence and its context. RNA was extracted with the RNeasy kit, and a quantity of roughly 0.45 to 1 ug was reverse transcribed using random hexamers. It was immunoSEQ multiplex PCR that amplified TCR beta CDR3 across 54 Vbeta and 13 Jbeta. TCRdb itself ran the immunoSEQ multiplex PCR reads through MiXCR, one entry per CDR3 protein. In the table there are approximately 190,000 distinct CDR3 sequences, around 93% of which are singletons. Germline loops: CDR1 SGHDT, CDR2 YYEEEE. V lost 2 bases, J lost 2 bases, and 14 bases lay in between. The CDR3 length is 16 residues. Negative isolation was used for CD8+ and CD4+ T cells and FACS enrichment for TEMRA cells. This sample is drawn from a study of CD8 T cells in Susac syndrome. Whole-study context: Patients with Susac syndrome, at blood draw, were therapy-naive, on corticosteroids, or on intravenous immunoglobulin alone.

V and J are TRBV5-6 and TRBJ2-1, with D perhaps given as TRBD1 or TRBD2 (6 bases each). Material for sequencing was CD8+ T cells from PBMCs. The receptor was derived from a human donor with Susac syndrome. The CDR3 DNA reads TGTGCCAGCAGCTTCCAGACAGGCGGGGCCTACAATGAGCAGTTCTTC. Translating it yields CASSFQTGGAYNEQFF.